The 18 T cell receptor beta chains presented below share a single source sample, sequenced in a study of T cells in Graves' hyperthyroidism and ophthalmopathy. Amplified regions were TCR beta CDR3 sequences from RNA transcripts. TCR CDR3 underwent first-round RT-PCR with the HTBI primer set. TCRdb re-called the multiplex PCR reads through MiXCR, storing one row per CDR3 protein. Of around 690,000 distinct CDR3 sequences detected, 20% appear once; the ten largest clones hold 30% to 40%. The sequenced sample consisted of blood. These receptors were taken from a man under 40 with Graves' ophthalmopathy.

This clonotype was picked up a small number of times. The rearrangement links TRBV20-1 to TRBJ1-2; TRBD1 agrees at 8 bases. The germline V gene encodes CDR1 DFQATT and CDR2 SNEGSKA (reference sequence). Trimming at V came to 6 bases and at J to 0 bases, leaving 3 bases not matched to a gene. The CDR3 is 13 amino acids. CDR3 region: CSAKDRANYGYTF. CDR3 nucleotides: TGCAGTGCGAAGGACAGGGCTAACTATGGCTACACCTTC.

This clonotype has a count of ten or more. The chain joins TRBV6-6 to TRBJ2-1, with D unresolved. Per the germline V gene, CDR1 is MNHNY and CDR2 is SVGAGI (reference sequence). CDR3 length equals 11 residues. V was pared by 2 bases and J by 5 bases, with 1 base between. DNA for the CDR3: TGTGCCAGCAGTTACGACAATGAGCAGTTCTTC. It encodes CASSYDNEQFF.

Many counts were recorded for this clonotype. This chain links TRBV11-3 with TRBJ2-1, with D maybe TRBD2 (6 bases). CDR3 length: 15 residues. Germline V gene lookup returns CDR1 SGHNT and CDR2 YENEEA. The V end lost 2 bases, the J end lost 7 bases, and 15 bases lay between the germline ends. DNA for the CDR3: TGTGCCAGCAGCTTATCGGAAGCCAGCGGGAATGAGCAGTTCTTC. Its protein product is CASSLSEASGNEQFF.

The table lists this clonotype with a few counts. The rearrangement links TRBV19 to TRBJ1-5; D remains ambiguous. The germline V gene has CDR1 LNHDA and CDR2 SQIVND (reference sequence). Trimming removed 3 bases from V and 11 bases from J, with 8 bases in between. This CDR3 is built from 11 residues. Here the CDR3 reads CASSIGVAQHF. The DNA for the CDR3 is TGTGCCAGTAGTATTGGGGTGGCCCAGCATTTT.

This clonotype was recorded many times. This chain links TRBV6-1 with TRBJ1-2, with 9 bases that match TRBD1. The germline CDR1 and CDR2 sequences are MNHNS and SASEGT. The CDR3 covers 12 residues. The V and J ends lost 11 bases and 6 bases, in that order; junction bases with no gene match: 7. CDR3 residues: CAAHGQGHGYTF. DNA for the CDR3: TGTGCCGCCCACGGACAGGGGCATGGCTACACCTTC.

This clonotype was picked up many times. The rearrangement uses TRBV11-2 and TRBJ1-1, with D possibly TRBD1 on 5 matching bases. The CDR3 runs to 15 residues. Germline V gene sequence: CDR1 SGHAT, CDR2 FQNNGV. V lost 6 bases to trimming and J lost 1 base, with 15 bases between them. CDR3 sequence reads: CASRFALTANTEAFF. Written as DNA, the CDR3 is TGTGCCAGCAGGTTCGCGCTGACAGCGAACACTGAAGCTTTCTTT.

This chain connects TRBV15 to TRBJ1-6, with D hard to call. There are 19 residues in the CDR3. The V gene's germline CDR1 is LNHNV and CDR2 YYDKDF (reference sequence). V was shortened by 0 bases and J by 5 bases, with 20 bases between the two germline ends. CDR3 coding DNA: TGTGCCACCAGCAGAGATGTGGGGTCGTCGAACCCGAATAATTCACCCCTCCACTTT. This sequence encodes CATSRDVGSSNPNNSPLHF.

The sample holds a few counts of this clonotype. The genes are TRBV11-1 and TRBJ2-1, with D possibly TRBD2 on 6 matching bases. The germline V gene encodes CDR1 SGHAT and CDR2 FQDESV (reference sequence). Trimming took off 1 base at V and 3 bases at J, with 16 bases between the two ends. The CDR3 has 17 amino acids. The CDR3 bases are TGTGCCAGCAGCTTAGTGGCGACTAGTACCCTCTACAATGAGCAGTTCTTC. It specifies CASSLVATSTLYNEQFF.

The rearrangement joins TRBV28 to TRBJ2-7, with 9 bases matching TRBD1. The trim removed 4 bases at V and 5 bases at J, leaving 6 bases unmatched. Germline loops: CDR1 MDHEN, CDR2 SYDVKM. CDR3 length equals 14 residues. The DNA of the CDR3 is TGTGCCAGCAGTTCGTTACAGGGGGCCAACGAGCAGTACTTC. Protein: CASSSLQGANEQYF.

This clonotype occurred a few times. J is TRBJ1-2 and V is TRBV20-1, with D perhaps matching TRBD1 (6 bases). CDR3 length equals 11 residues. The germline V and J ends were trimmed by 2 bases and 12 bases, with 13 bases remaining between them. Germline assignment: CDR1 DFQATT and CDR2 SNEGSKA (reference sequence). The DNA of the CDR3 is TGCAGTGCTAGAACGGAGGGACATCACACCTTC. It encodes CSARTEGHHTF.

This chain uses TRBV20-1 with TRBJ2-3; D may correspond to TRBD1 or TRBD2 (6 bases each). This CDR3 comprises 13 residues. Trimming shortened V by 8 bases and J by 0 bases, and 12 bases separated the two germline ends. Germline V gene sequence: CDR1 DFQATT, CDR2 SNEGSKA (reference sequence). CDR3 coding DNA: TGCAGTTCACGGGGGCAGAGCACAGATACGCAGTATTTT. It yields the protein CSSRGQSTDTQYF.

This clonotype has at least ten counts. V and J are TRBV15 and TRBJ2-1; maybe TRBD2 (5 bases). The CDR3 has 14 residues. The germline CDR1 and CDR2 sequences are LNHNV and YYDKDF (reference sequence). The germline V and J ends were trimmed by 4 bases and 7 bases, with 14 bases remaining between them. The CDR3 region has the DNA TGTGCCACCAGCACCCCCTTCGGGGTAAATGAGCAGTTCTTC. It yields the protein CATSTPFGVNEQFF.

The chain is built from TRBV11-2 and TRBJ2-7, with 11 bases that match TRBD2. The CDR3 runs 18 residues. The ends lost 6 bases at V and 3 bases at J; junction bases unmatched: 16. Germline V gene data show CDR1 as SGHAT and CDR2 as FQNNGV. This CDR3 reads CASSFGGAVSGRDYEQYF. In nucleotides, the CDR3 is TGTGCCAGCAGTTTTGGAGGGGCGGTTAGCGGGAGGGACTACGAGCAGTACTTC.

In the case of this clonotype: This clone may be a read error of a much larger clone one base away. The rearrangement links TRBV6-1 to TRBJ1-5; the match to TRBD1 covers 8 bases. CDR3 length equals 16 residues. The junction had 9 bases not matched to a gene; V was cut back by 2 bases and J by 6 bases. In germline, CDR1 is MNHNS, CDR2 SASEGT. This CDR3 reads CASSESTGAGSQPQHF. DNA for the CDR3: TGTGCCAGCAGTGAATCGACAGGGGCGGGGAGTCAGCCCCAGCATTTT.

The sample holds many counts of this clonotype. V usage is TRBV2 and J usage is TRBJ1-5; no definite D call. The CDR3 has 14 amino acids. The V end lost 1 base, the J end lost 1 base, and 5 bases lay between the germline ends. Germline CDR1 is SNHLY and CDR2 is FYNNEI. The DNA for the CDR3 is TGTGCCAGCAGTGAAGTTTTGAGCAATCAGCCCCAGCATTTT. Translation gives CASSEVLSNQPQHF.

Here the CDR3 reads CASSFTGDLYGYTF. The CDR3 region has the DNA TGTGCCAGCAGTTTCACAGGGGACCTATATGGCTACACCTTC. The V and J genes are TRBV6-9 and TRBJ1-2, with 7 nucleotides matching TRBD1. The germline gives CDR1 MNHGY, CDR2 SVAAGI. CDR3 length: 14 amino acids. With V trimmed by 4 bases and J by 5 bases, 7 bases remained unmatched.

This clonotype was detected a few times. The J gene is TRBJ2-3, the V gene TRBV6-1; perhaps TRBD2 as D (7 bases). The germline V and J ends were trimmed by 3 bases and 1 base, with 14 bases remaining between them. CDR1 and CDR2 from the germline V gene are MNHNS and SASEGT. CDR3 size: 16 residues. In DNA form, the CDR3 reads TGTGCCAGCAGTGACCCCCCCGGGGGGCGCACAGATACGCAGTATTTT. Protein sequence: CASSDPPGGRTDTQYF.

This clonotype came up many times. The rearrangement uses TRBV7-2 and TRBJ2-5, with D possibly being TRBD1 (6 bases). CDR3 length: 14 amino acids. The V gene's germline CDR1 is SGHTA and CDR2 FQGNSA. Trimming took off 1 base at V and 4 bases at J, with 10 bases between the two ends. The CDR3 loop is CASSLGTGSETQYF. Written as DNA, the CDR3 is TGTGCCAGCAGCTTAGGTACAGGGTCAGAGACCCAGTACTTC.